In this sample, the clone carrying this TCR beta chain turned up many times. The antigen is undetermined. Coverage ceases 3 residues before the CDR3 finishes, and the germline J gene fills in the end. Both groups were predominantly of Caucasian heritage. CVID and control samples used equivalent genomic DNA input. Sequencing used immunoSEQ multiplex PCR; TCRdb keeps in-frame clones, though not all of them. The sample was found to contain around 50,000 clones, and every one recurs. This entry comes from a study of T cell clonality in common variable immunodeficiency. Study-wide results and limits: CVID subjects shared fewer TCRbeta clones than healthy controls did. In common variable immunodeficiency, TCR beta chains reportedly carried fewer deletions and N-nucleotide insertions.

Germline lookup yields CDR1 DFQATT and CDR2 SNEGSKA (reference sequence). This CDR3 has 18 residues. The J segment lost 0 bases and the V segment lost 5 bases, leaving 11 bases of the junction unmatched. Source material: peripheral blood mononuclear cells. The origin of this receptor is a person aged 18 to 75 in good health. The gene calls are TRBV20-1 and TRBJ2-1; 12 positions match TRBD2. CDR3 bases read: TGCAGTGCTCCCGGACTAGCGGGGCGAATCAACTCCTACAATGAG. It codes for CSAPGLAGRINSYNE. The whole CDR3 sequence reads CSAPGLAGRINSYNEQFF.